The sequence of this TCR beta chain was determined in a study of cytomegalovirus exposure and HLA in healthy donors. CDR1 is SNHLY, CDR2 FYNNEI, per germline. V was clipped by 3 bases and J by 4 bases; unmatched bases: 6. This CDR3 contains 15 residues. Sequenced by immunoSEQ multiplex PCR; TCRdb stores in-frame clones only, minus some. This repertoire shows about 150,000 clones, about 94% found once; its top ten account for 1.5% to 2%. The chain couples TRBV2 to TRBJ2-1; 7 nucleotides line up with TRBD2. Sequenced material: PBMCs. This receptor was taken from a man aged 18 to 30 in good health and CMV-seropositive. CDR3 loop: CASSEGRAGYNEQFF. Written as DNA, the CDR3 is TGTGCCAGCAGTGAGGGGAGGGCCGGGTACAATGAGCAGTTCTTC.